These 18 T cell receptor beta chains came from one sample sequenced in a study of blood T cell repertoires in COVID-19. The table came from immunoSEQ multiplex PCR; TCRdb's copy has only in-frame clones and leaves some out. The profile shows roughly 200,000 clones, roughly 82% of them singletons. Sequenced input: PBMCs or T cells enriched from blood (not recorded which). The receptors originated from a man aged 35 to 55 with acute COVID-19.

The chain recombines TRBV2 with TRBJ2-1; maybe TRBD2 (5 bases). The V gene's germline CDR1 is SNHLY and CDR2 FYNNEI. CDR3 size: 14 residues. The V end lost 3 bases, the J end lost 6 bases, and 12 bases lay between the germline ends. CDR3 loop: CASSDKTGLNEQFF. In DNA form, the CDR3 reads TGTGCCAGCAGTGATAAGACCGGACTCAATGAGCAGTTCTTC.

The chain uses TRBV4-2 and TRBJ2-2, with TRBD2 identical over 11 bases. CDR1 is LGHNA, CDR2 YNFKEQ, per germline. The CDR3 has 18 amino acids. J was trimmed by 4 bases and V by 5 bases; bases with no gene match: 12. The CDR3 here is CASSSYEVAGGVTGELFF. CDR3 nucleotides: TGTGCCAGCAGCTCCTACGAAGTAGCGGGAGGGGTCACCGGGGAGCTGTTTTTT.

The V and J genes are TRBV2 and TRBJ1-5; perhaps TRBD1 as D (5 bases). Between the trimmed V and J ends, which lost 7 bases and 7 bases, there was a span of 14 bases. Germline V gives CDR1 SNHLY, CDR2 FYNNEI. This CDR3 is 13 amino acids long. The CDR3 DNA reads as TGTGCCAGCATTTCAGGGTTGGGGCAGCCCCAGCATTTT. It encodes CASISGLGQPQHF.

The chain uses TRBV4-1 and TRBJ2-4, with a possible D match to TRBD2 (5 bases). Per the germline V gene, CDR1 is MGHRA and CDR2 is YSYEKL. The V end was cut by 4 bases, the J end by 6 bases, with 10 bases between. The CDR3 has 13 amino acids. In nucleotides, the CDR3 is TGCGCCAGCAGCCGAGTACTAGGAAACATTCAGTACTTC. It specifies CASSRVLGNIQYF.

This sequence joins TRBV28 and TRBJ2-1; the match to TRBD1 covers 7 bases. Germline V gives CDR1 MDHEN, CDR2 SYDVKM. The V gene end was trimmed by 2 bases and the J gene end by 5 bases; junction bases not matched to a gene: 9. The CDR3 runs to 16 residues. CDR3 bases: TGTGCCAGCAGTTTAGACCTTTCGGACAGGAACAATGAGCAGTTCTTC. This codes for CASSLDLSDRNNEQFF.

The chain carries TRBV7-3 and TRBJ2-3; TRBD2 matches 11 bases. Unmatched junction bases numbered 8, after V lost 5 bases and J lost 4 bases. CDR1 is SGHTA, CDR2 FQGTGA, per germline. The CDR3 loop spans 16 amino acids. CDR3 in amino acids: CASSILAGGPSDTQYF. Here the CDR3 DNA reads TGTGCCAGCAGCATTTTAGCGGGAGGGCCTTCAGATACGCAGTATTTT.

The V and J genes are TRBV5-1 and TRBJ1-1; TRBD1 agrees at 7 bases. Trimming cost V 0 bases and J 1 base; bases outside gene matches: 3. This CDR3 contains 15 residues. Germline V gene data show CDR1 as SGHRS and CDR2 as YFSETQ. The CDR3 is CASSLDNRGNTEAFF. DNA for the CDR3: TGCGCCAGCAGCTTGGATAACAGGGGGAACACTGAAGCTTTCTTT.

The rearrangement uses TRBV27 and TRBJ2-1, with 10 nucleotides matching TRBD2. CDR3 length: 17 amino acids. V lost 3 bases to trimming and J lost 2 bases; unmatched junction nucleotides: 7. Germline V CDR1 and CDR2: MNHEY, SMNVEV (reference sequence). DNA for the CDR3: TGTGCCAGCAGTTTCGCGACTAGCGGGCCAACCTACAATGAGCAGTTCTTC. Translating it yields CASSFATSGPTYNEQFF.

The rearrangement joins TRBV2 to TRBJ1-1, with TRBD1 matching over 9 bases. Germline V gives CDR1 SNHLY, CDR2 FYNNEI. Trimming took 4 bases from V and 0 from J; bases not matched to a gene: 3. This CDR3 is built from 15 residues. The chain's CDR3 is CASSAWTGVNTEAFF. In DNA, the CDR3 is TGTGCCAGCAGTGCGTGGACAGGGGTGAACACTGAAGCTTTCTTT.

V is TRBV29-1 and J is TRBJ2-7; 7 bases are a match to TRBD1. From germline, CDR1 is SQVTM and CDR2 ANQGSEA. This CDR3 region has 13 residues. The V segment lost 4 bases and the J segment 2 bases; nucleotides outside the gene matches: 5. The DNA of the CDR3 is TGCAGCGTTGCCGGGACAGCAACCTACGAGCAGTACTTC. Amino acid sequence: CSVAGTATYEQYF.

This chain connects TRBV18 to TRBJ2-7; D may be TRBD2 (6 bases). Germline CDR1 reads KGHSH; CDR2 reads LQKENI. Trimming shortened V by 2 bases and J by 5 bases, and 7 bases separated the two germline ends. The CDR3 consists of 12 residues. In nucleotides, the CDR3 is TGTGCCAGCTCACCATCGGGGGACGAGCAGTACTTC. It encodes CASSPSGDEQYF.

CDR3: CASSFLVGAYGYTF. The CDR3 nucleotides read TGTGCCAGCAGTTTCCTAGTGGGGGCTTATGGCTACACCTTC. This chain joins TRBV6-6 and TRBJ1-2; a possible D gene is TRBD1 (6 bases). Trimming shortened V by 4 bases and J by 5 bases, and 14 bases separated the two germline ends. Germline CDR1 and CDR2: MNHNY and SVGAGI (reference sequence). The CDR3 loop spans 14 amino acids.

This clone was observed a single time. The CDR3 DNA reads as TGTGCCAGCGGGCCCCAGGCGATCTCTGGAAACACCATATATTTT. It specifies CASGPQAISGNTIYF. This chain joins TRBV28 and TRBJ1-3; D not resolved. The CDR3 runs to 15 residues. Deletions cut 8 bases from V and 0 bases from J, with 14 bases between. Looked up from germline, CDR1 is MDHEN and CDR2 is SYDVKM.

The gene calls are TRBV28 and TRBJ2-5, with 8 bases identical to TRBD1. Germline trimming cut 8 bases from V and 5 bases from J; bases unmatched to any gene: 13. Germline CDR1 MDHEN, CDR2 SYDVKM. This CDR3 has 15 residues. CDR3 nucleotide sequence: TGTGCCAGCGTCTCCCTCCAGGGGGCTAGTGAGACCCAGTACTTC. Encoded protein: CASVSLQGASETQYF.

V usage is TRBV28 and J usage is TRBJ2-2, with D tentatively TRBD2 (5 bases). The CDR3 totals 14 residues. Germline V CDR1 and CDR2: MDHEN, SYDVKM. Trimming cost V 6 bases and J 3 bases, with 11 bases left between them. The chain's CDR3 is CASRRVPDTGELFF. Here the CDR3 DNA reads TGTGCCAGCAGGAGGGTCCCGGACACCGGGGAGCTGTTTTTT.

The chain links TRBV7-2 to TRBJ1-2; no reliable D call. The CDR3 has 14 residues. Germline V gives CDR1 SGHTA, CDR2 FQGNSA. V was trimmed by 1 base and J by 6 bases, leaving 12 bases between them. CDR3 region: CASSLEAGTHGYTF. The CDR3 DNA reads TGTGCCAGCAGCTTAGAGGCAGGCACCCATGGCTACACCTTC. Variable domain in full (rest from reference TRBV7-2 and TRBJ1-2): GAGVSQSPSNKVTEKGKDVELRCDPISGHTALYWYRQSLGQGLEFLIYFQGNSAPDKSGLPSDRFSAERTGGSVSTLTIQRTQQEDSAVYLCASSLEAGTHGYTFGSGTRLTVV.

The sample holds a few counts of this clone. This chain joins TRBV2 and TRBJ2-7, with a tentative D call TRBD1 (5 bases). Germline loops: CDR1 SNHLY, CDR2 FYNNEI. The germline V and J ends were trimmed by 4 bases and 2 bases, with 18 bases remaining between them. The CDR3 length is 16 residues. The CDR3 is CASSVGPTGFAYEQYF. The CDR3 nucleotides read TGTGCCAGCAGTGTCGGGCCTACAGGATTTGCCTACGAGCAGTACTTC.

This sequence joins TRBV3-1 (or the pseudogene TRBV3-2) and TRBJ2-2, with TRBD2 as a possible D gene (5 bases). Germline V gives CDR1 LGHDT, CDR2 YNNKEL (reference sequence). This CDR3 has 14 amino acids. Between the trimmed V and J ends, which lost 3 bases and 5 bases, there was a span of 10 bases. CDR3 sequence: CASSHTSGTGELFF. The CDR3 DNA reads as TGTGCCAGCAGCCATACCTCGGGGACCGGGGAGCTGTTTTTT.